This T cell receptor (beta chain) was recorded in a study of blood T cell repertoires in COVID-19. Across the study: Acute and convalescent COVID-19 samples came from the United States, Italy and Spain.

V dropped 5 bases and J dropped 4 bases, with 8 bases sitting between them. Germline lookup yields CDR1 SGHVS and CDR2 FQNEAQ. The CDR3 extends over 12 amino acids. Only in-frame clones appear in the TCRdb table, and some are missing; sequencing was by immunoSEQ multiplex PCR. In the table there are about 140,000 clones, about 81% of which are singletons. The chain is built from TRBV7-8 and TRBJ1-2, with unresolved D. Sequenced input: peripheral blood. This sequence was found in a woman at least 80 years old with acute or convalescent COVID-19. The CDR3 protein is CASSPYIYGYTF. In DNA form, the CDR3 reads TGTGCCAGCAGCCCATACATCTATGGCTACACCTTC.